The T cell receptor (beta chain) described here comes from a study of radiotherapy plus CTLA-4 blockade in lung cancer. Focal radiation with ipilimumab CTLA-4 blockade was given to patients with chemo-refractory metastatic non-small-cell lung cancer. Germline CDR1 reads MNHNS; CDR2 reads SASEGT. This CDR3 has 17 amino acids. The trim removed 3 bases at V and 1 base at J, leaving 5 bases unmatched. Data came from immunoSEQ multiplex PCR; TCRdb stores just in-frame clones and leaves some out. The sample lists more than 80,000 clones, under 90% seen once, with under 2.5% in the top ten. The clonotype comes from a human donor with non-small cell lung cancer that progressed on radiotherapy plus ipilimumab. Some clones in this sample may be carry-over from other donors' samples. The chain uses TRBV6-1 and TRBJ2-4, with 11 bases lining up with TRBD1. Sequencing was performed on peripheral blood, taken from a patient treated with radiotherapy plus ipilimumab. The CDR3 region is CASSDRTGGIAKNIQYF. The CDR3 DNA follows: TGTGCCAGCAGTGACCGGACAGGGGGCATCGCCAAAAACATTCAGTACTTC.